The 31 T cell receptor beta chains below come from one sample, sequenced in a study of neoadjuvant anti-PD-1 for oral cavity cancer. Time point here: after neoadjuvant nivolumab, at surgical resection. The repertoire was sequenced with immunoSEQ multiplex PCR; TCRdb's copy has only in-frame clones and lacks some. This table has about 68,000 clones, around 83% appearing once. Material: PBMCs, obtained after nivolumab (anti-PD-1) treatment. The receptors come from a person aged 40 to 85 with oral cavity squamous cell carcinoma.

The genes are TRBV4-2 and TRBJ2-7; D is perhaps TRBD1 (6 bases). Germline V CDR1 and CDR2: LGHNA, YNFKEQ. There are 15 residues in the CDR3. Trimming took off 6 bases at V and 0 bases at J, with 15 bases between the two ends. Written as DNA, the CDR3 is TGTGCCAGCAGTCAACCCACAGGGAGCTCCTACGAGCAGTACTTC. It encodes CASSQPTGSSYEQYF.

This clone was observed a few times. The chain employs TRBV5-8 and TRBJ1-3, with a tentative D call TRBD1 (6 bases). Trimming removed 4 bases from V and 2 bases from J, with 13 bases in between. The CDR3 is 15 amino acids. Germline-derived CDR1 and CDR2 are SGHTS and YDEGEE. Here the CDR3 reads CASSLTGLTGNTIYF. The CDR3 DNA sequence: TGTGCCAGCAGCCTGACAGGTTTAACTGGAAACACCATATATTTT.

The V gene is TRBV6-1, the J gene TRBJ2-7, with 9 bases matching TRBD1. The V segment lost 8 bases and the J segment 7 bases; nucleotides outside the gene matches: 9. The CDR3 runs to 13 residues. Germline CDR1 and CDR2: MNHNS and SASEGT. The CDR3 sequence is CASGWGQGLEQYF. The CDR3 bases are TGTGCCAGCGGGTGGGGACAGGGCTTGGAGCAGTACTTC.

The V call is TRBV13, the J call TRBJ2-7, with 9 bases that match TRBD2. Trimming removed 2 bases from V and 2 bases from J; junction bases left unmatched: 7. CDR3 length: 16 amino acids. CDR1 and CDR2 from the germline V gene are PRHDT and FYEKMQ (reference sequence). CDR3 protein: CASSLSGRSPTYEQYF. In DNA, the CDR3 is TGTGCCAGCAGCTTAAGCGGGAGGTCACCCACCTACGAGCAGTACTTC.

V and J are TRBV5-1 and TRBJ2-5; the match to TRBD1 covers 8 bases. CDR1 and CDR2 (germline): SGHRS, YFSETQ. V lost 2 bases and J lost 4; bases outside the gene matches: 13. CDR3 size: 17 residues. DNA for the CDR3: TGCGCCAGCAGCTTTGGACAGGGAAGTTTCAGGGCAGAGACCCAGTACTTC. Its protein product is CASSFGQGSFRAETQYF. Combining the CDR3 with reference TRBV5-1 and TRBJ2-5 gives the whole variable domain KAGVTQTPRYLIKTRGQQVTLSCSPISGHRSVSWYQQTPGQGLQFLFEYFSETQRNKGNFPGRFSGRQFSNSRSEMNVSTLELGDSALYLCASSFGQGSFRAETQYFGPGTRLLVL.

The J gene is TRBJ2-2, the V gene TRBV7-3; D is undetermined. The germline V and J ends were trimmed by 2 bases and 5 bases, with 12 bases remaining between them. Germline values: CDR1 SGHTA, CDR2 FQGTGA. This CDR3 is built from 15 residues. The CDR3 region is CASSLGGYGTGELFF. The DNA of the CDR3 is TGTGCCAGCAGCTTAGGTGGTTACGGGACCGGGGAGCTGTTTTTT.

The chain uses TRBV6-6 and TRBJ2-5; tentatively, D is TRBD1 (7 bases). The CDR3 contains 16 residues. Germline CDR1 MNHNY, CDR2 SVGAGI (reference sequence). The V and J ends lost 2 bases and 2 bases respectively, with 15 bases between them. This CDR3 reads CASSYRQGGLQETQYF. In nucleotides, the CDR3 is TGTGCCAGCAGTTACCGCCAGGGGGGCCTTCAAGAGACCCAGTACTTC.

The chain employs TRBV19 and TRBJ2-7; 15 bases fit TRBD2. CDR3 length equals 15 residues. Germline trimming cut 5 bases from V and 5 bases from J; bases unmatched to any gene: 4. Germline CDR1 LNHDA, CDR2 SQIVND (reference sequence). In DNA, the CDR3 is TGTGCCAGTAGTCCGGGACTAGCGGGAGGTGACGAGCAGTACTTC. Translating it yields CASSPGLAGGDEQYF.

This chain links TRBV28 with TRBJ2-7; D uncertain. The CDR3 is made up of 13 amino acids. Germline V lookup: CDR1 MDHEN, CDR2 SYDVKM. Trimming shortened V by 4 bases and J by 3 bases, and 10 bases separated the two germline ends. As DNA, the CDR3 is TGTGCCAGCAGTTCCGGTACTCACTACGAGCAGTACTTC. Translation gives CASSSGTHYEQYF. The full variable domain, with the rest looked up from reference TRBV28 and TRBJ2-7, is DVKVTQSSRYLVKRTGEKVFLECVQDMDHENMFWYRQDPGLGLRLIYFSYDVKMKEKGDIPEGYSVSREKKERFSLILESASTNQTSMYLCASSSGTHYEQYFGPGTRLTVT.

The V and J genes are TRBV19 and TRBJ2-7, with D maybe TRBD1 (5 bases). The V end lost 3 bases, the J end lost 0 bases, and 6 bases lay between the germline ends. The germline V gene has CDR1 LNHDA and CDR2 SQIVND (reference sequence). This CDR3 region has 13 residues. CDR3 amino acids: CASSIDSSYEQYF. In DNA form, the CDR3 reads TGTGCCAGTAGTATCGACAGCTCCTACGAGCAGTACTTC. The entire variable domain, with the rest obtained from reference TRBV19 and TRBJ2-7, is as follows: DGGITQSPKYLFRKEGQNVTLSCEQNLNHDAMYWYRQDPGQGLRLIYYSQIVNDFQKGDIAEGYSVSREKKESFPLTVTSAQKNPTAFYLCASSIDSSYEQYFGPGTRLTVT.

The chain employs TRBV5-6 and TRBJ2-5; 11 bases agree with TRBD2. Per the germline V gene, CDR1 is SGHDT and CDR2 is YYEEEE. V lost 2 bases, J lost 4 bases, and 7 bases stayed unmatched. The CDR3 has 16 residues. The CDR3 nucleotides are TGTGCCAGCAGCTTTACTAGCGGGAGTAAGGTAGAGACCCAGTACTTC. It is translated as CASSFTSGSKVETQYF.

The chain links TRBV7-9 to TRBJ1-3; no reliable D call. CDR3 length: 15 residues. Trimming left V 3 bases short and J 0 bases short, with 9 bases between. Germline V CDR1 and CDR2: SEHNR, FQNEAQ (reference sequence). This CDR3 is CASSLAYASGNTIYF. The CDR3 nucleotides read TGTGCCAGCAGCTTGGCTTACGCCTCTGGAAACACCATATATTTT.

The chain is built from TRBV25-1 and TRBJ2-2, with 10 bases lining up with TRBD2. The junction had 3 bases not matched to a gene; V was cut back by 7 bases and J by 4 bases. The germline gives CDR1 MGHDK, CDR2 SYGVNS. This CDR3 spans 14 amino acids. CDR3 in amino acids: CASTSGSITGELFF. The CDR3 nucleotides read TGTGCCAGCACTAGCGGGAGTATCACCGGGGAGCTGTTTTTT.

This clone occurred once. This rearrangement joins TRBV6-5 to TRBJ1-2, with 10 nucleotides matching TRBD1. The J segment lost 4 bases and the V segment lost 6 bases, leaving 8 bases of the junction unmatched. Per the germline V gene, CDR1 is MNHEY and CDR2 is SVGAGI. The CDR3 has 15 amino acids. This chain's CDR3 is CASSSGQGRGYGYTF. DNA of the CDR3: TGTGCCAGCAGCTCGGGACAGGGGAGAGGCTATGGCTACACCTTC.

The CDR3 nucleotides read TGTGCCAGCAGTCTTACCGGGACTAGCGACCAAGAGACCCAGTACTTC. Translating it yields CASSLTGTSDQETQYF. V is TRBV27 and J is TRBJ2-5, with 10 bases fitting TRBD2. The CDR3 length is 16 residues. Losses at the gene ends were 5 bases for V and 0 bases for J; bases not matched to a gene: 6. Per germline, CDR1 MNHEY and CDR2 SMNVEV (reference sequence).

J is TRBJ2-7 and V is TRBV5-5; D call uncertain. This CDR3 has 13 residues. Per germline, CDR1 SGHKS and CDR2 YYEKEE (reference sequence). Trimming shortened V by 2 bases and J by 2 bases, and 8 bases separated the two germline ends. DNA for the CDR3: TGTGCCAGCAGCTTTTCCGGAACCTACGAGCAGTACTTC. This codes for CASSFSGTYEQYF.

The chain has TRBV6-1 and TRBJ2-7; D is undetermined. Trimming took off 2 bases at V and 8 bases at J, with 7 bases between the two ends. Germline V gene lookup returns CDR1 MNHNS and CDR2 SASEGT. The CDR3 is 11 residues long. The CDR3 DNA sequence: TGTGCCAGCAGTGAAAGGAAGCAGCAGTACTTC. This codes for CASSERKQQYF.

The rearrangement links TRBV11-2 to TRBJ1-2, with a tentative D call TRBD1 (6 bases). This CDR3 is built from 15 residues. With 1 base removed from V and 4 bases from J, the gap between germline ends came to 13 bases. Germline CDR1 SGHAT, CDR2 FQNNGV. The CDR3 DNA reads TGTGCCAGCAGCTTAGGGGCAGGGGCCTTCTATGGCTACACCTTC. This gives the protein CASSLGAGAFYGYTF.

V usage is TRBV30 and J usage is TRBJ1-5, with 9 bases that match TRBD1. Germline loops: CDR1 GTSNPN, CDR2 SVGIG (reference sequence). Losses at the gene ends were 1 base for V and 5 bases for J; bases not matched to a gene: 3. This CDR3 spans 14 amino acids. This CDR3 reads CAWSGDRADQPQHF. In DNA, the CDR3 is TGTGCCTGGAGTGGGGACAGGGCTGATCAGCCCCAGCATTTT.

In its sample, this clone was seen a few times. V gene TRBV2 combines with J gene TRBJ1-5; tentatively, D is TRBD1 (5 bases). CDR3 length: 16 amino acids. V dropped 0 bases and J dropped 7 bases, with 16 bases sitting between them. Germline CDR1 is SNHLY and CDR2 is FYNNEI. The CDR3 sequence is CASSEAGQGYGQPQHF. CDR3 in DNA: TGTGCCAGCAGTGAAGCCGGGCAGGGCTATGGACAGCCCCAGCATTTT.

The chain is built from TRBV29-1 and TRBJ1-4; D is unclear. The CDR3 loop spans 12 amino acids. Germline V lookup: CDR1 SQVTM, CDR2 ANQGSEA. In DNA, the CDR3 is TGCGGCGGAGGCCGGGCTGGGGAAAAACTGTTTTTT. Its protein product is CGGGRAGEKLFF.

The chain employs TRBV30 and TRBJ1-4; D is undetermined. Trimming pared 0 bases from V and 8 bases from J, leaving 13 bases between. Germline V gene data show CDR1 as GTSNPN and CDR2 as SVGIG (reference sequence). This CDR3 is 14 amino acids long. CDR3 sequence: CAWSVNTAGEKLFF. The CDR3 DNA reads as TGTGCCTGGAGTGTGAACACAGCGGGGGAAAAACTGTTTTTT.

The genes are TRBV5-1 and TRBJ2-3; D could derive from TRBD1 or TRBD2 (5 bases each). The V end was cut by 7 bases, the J end by 0 bases, with 15 bases between. Germline lookup yields CDR1 SGHRS and CDR2 YFSETQ. The CDR3 has 15 residues. DNA for the CDR3: TGCGCCAGCGGCCGGGACCCCACTAGCACAGATACGCAGTATTTT. Translating gives CASGRDPTSTDTQYF.

This chain connects TRBV28 to TRBJ1-5; TRBD1 might be the D (5 bases). Trimming shortened V by 2 bases and J by 9 bases, and 20 bases separated the two germline ends. This CDR3 has 16 residues. The germline CDR1 and CDR2 sequences are MDHEN and SYDVKM. The CDR3 here is CASSLVRGALGRPQHF. DNA of the CDR3: TGTGCCAGCAGTTTAGTCCGGGGTGCCTTGGGACGGCCCCAGCATTTT.

This clone occurred once. V usage is TRBV15 and J usage is TRBJ2-2; 9 bases agree with TRBD1. The V gene's germline CDR1 is LNHNV and CDR2 YYDKDF (reference sequence). J gave up 6 bases and V 1 base, and 6 bases lay outside the gene matches. This CDR3 region has 16 residues. The DNA for the CDR3 is TGTGCCACCAGCAGAGGGGGACAGGGCCAAGCCGGGGAGCTGTTTTTT. Protein product: CATSRGGQGQAGELFF. The full variable domain, in which reference TRBV15 and TRBJ2-2 provide the parts outside the CDR3, is DAMVIQNPRYQVTQFGKPVTLSCSQTLNHNVMYWYQQKSSQAPKLLFHYYDKDFNNEADTPDNFQSRRPNTSFCFLDIRSPGLGDTAMYLCATSRGGQGQAGELFFGEGSRLTVL.

The chain combines TRBV19 with TRBJ1-5; D is ambiguous. Trimming cost V 5 bases and J 6 bases, with 8 bases left between them. Germline lookup yields CDR1 LNHDA and CDR2 SQIVND (reference sequence). CDR3 size: 12 residues. In nucleotides, the CDR3 is TGTGCCAGTAGTCTACCCCGTCAGCCCCAGCATTTT. Protein product: CASSLPRQPQHF.

CDR3 nucleotides: TGTGCCAGCAGCCGTCCAAAAGGGGAGCTGTTTTTT. Amino acids: CASSRPKGELFF. The rearrangement joins TRBV6-5 to TRBJ2-2; D not certain. The V gene lost 6 bases and the J gene lost 8 bases, with 10 bases spanning the gap. This CDR3 comprises 12 residues. Per germline, CDR1 MNHEY and CDR2 SVGAGI.

V is TRBV27 and J is TRBJ2-7; TRBD1 might be the D (6 bases). The CDR3 is made up of 15 amino acids. Between the trimmed V and J ends, which lost 2 bases and 2 bases, there was a span of 13 bases. The germline V gene has CDR1 MNHEY and CDR2 SMNVEV (reference sequence). The DNA for the CDR3 is TGTGCCAGCAGTTTAAGTAGGGCAGGGGCCTACGAGCAGTACTTC. Protein: CASSLSRAGAYEQYF.

V is TRBV5-1 and J is TRBJ1-1, with a weak D call TRBD1 (5 bases). CDR1 is SGHRS, CDR2 YFSETQ, per germline. This CDR3 has 13 amino acids. The V end lost 3 bases, the J end lost 1 base, and 7 bases lay between the germline ends. CDR3 sequence reads: CASSSQANTEAFF. For the CDR3, the DNA is TGCGCCAGCAGCTCACAGGCGAACACTGAAGCTTTCTTT.

The chain uses TRBV5-4 and TRBJ2-1; TRBD2 matches at 10 bases. The CDR3 consists of 15 residues. V lost 4 bases and J lost 6; bases outside the gene matches: 7. CDR1 SGHNT and CDR2 YYREEE come from the germline V gene (reference sequence). The CDR3 is CASSQPGLASNEQFF. The CDR3 nucleotides read TGTGCCAGCAGCCAACCGGGACTAGCGAGCAATGAGCAGTTCTTC.

This clone is a singleton in its sample. The chain is built from TRBV2 and TRBJ2-1, with TRBD2 matching 10 bases. J was trimmed by 9 bases and V by 8 bases; bases with no gene match: 7. Germline assignment: CDR1 SNHLY and CDR2 FYNNEI. This CDR3 is built from 13 residues. CDR3 DNA sequence: TGTGCCAGCGGGCTAGCGGGAGTTTCTGAGCAGTTCTTC. Residues: CASGLAGVSEQFF.